These 18 T cell receptor beta chains share one sample of origin, sequenced in a study of identical twins. A single record per CDR3 protein comes from TCRdb applying MiXCR to the 5' RACE reads. The table lists 420,000 or so distinct CDR3 sequences, 18% of them singletons. Sequenced input: naive T cells sorted from blood. The receptors originated from a man aged 50 or older in good health.

The V call is TRBV5-1, the J call TRBJ1-6, with D unresolved. The germline CDR1 and CDR2 sequences are SGHRS and YFSETQ. Trimming left V 0 bases short and J 5 bases short, with 9 bases between. CDR3 length: 15 residues. CDR3 sequence: CASSLGGIDNSPLHF. CDR3 sequence (DNA): TGCGCCAGCAGCTTGGGTGGGATCGATAATTCACCCCTCCACTTT. The complete variable domain, with remaining parts taken from reference TRBV5-1 and TRBJ1-6, reads KAGVTQTPRYLIKTRGQQVTLSCSPISGHRSVSWYQQTPGQGLQFLFEYFSETQRNKGNFPGRFSGRQFSNSRSEMNVSTLELGDSALYLCASSLGGIDNSPLHFGNGTRLTVT.

In this sample, this clonotype turned up a few times. Written as DNA, the CDR3 is TGCAGTGCTTCTCGAGGACTAGCGGGAGCGGGAAAGACCCAGTACTTC. The encoded protein is CSASRGLAGAGKTQYF. The chain uses TRBV20-1 and TRBJ2-5, with TRBD2 matching 13 bases. Germline V lookup: CDR1 DFQATT, CDR2 SNEGSKA (reference sequence). V shed 5 bases and J 6 bases; nucleotides not matched to a gene: 12. This CDR3 is 16 amino acids long.

This clonotype was seen a few times. The V and J genes are TRBV7-9 and TRBJ1-1, with D tentatively TRBD1 (6 bases). This CDR3 comprises 15 residues. V was clipped by 3 bases and J by 1 base, with 12 bases between them. Germline-derived CDR1 and CDR2 are SEHNR and FQNEAQ (reference sequence). The CDR3 loop is CASSFDGTPNTEAFF. CDR3 coding DNA: TGTGCCAGCAGCTTCGACGGGACACCGAACACTGAAGCTTTCTTT.

J is TRBJ1-4 and V is TRBV7-8; D remains unclear. In germline, CDR1 is SGHVS, CDR2 FQNEAQ. The CDR3 spans 14 residues. With 6 bases removed from V and 1 base from J, the gap between germline ends came to 9 bases. CDR3 nucleotide sequence: TGTGCCAGCAGTGTTGGAGGAACTAATGAAAAACTGTTTTTT. Translated: CASSVGGTNEKLFF.

This rearrangement joins TRBV3-1 to TRBJ2-7; possible D gene TRBD1, 5 bases. This CDR3 has 14 residues. The germline CDR1 and CDR2 sequences are LGHDT and YNNKEL (reference sequence). V was cut by 4 bases and J by 4 bases, with 14 bases left in between. The CDR3 sequence: CASSPTARDYEQYF. DNA of the CDR3: TGTGCCAGCAGCCCGACGGCCAGGGATTACGAGCAGTACTTC.

The table lists this clonotype with many counts. The V call is TRBV6-1, the J call TRBJ2-7; D uncertain. Deletions cut 9 bases from V and 6 bases from J, with 18 bases between. The CDR3 sequence is 13 residues long. CDR1 and CDR2 (germline): MNHNS, SASEGT. CDR3 region: CASKEQYPGEQYF. DNA for the CDR3: TGTGCCAGTAAAGAACAGTACCCGGGCGAGCAGTACTTC.

This clonotype was seen a few times. This rearrangement joins TRBV11-2 to TRBJ2-3; 9 bases are shared with TRBD1. The CDR3 covers 15 residues. CDR1 SGHAT and CDR2 FQNNGV come from the germline V gene. J gave up 3 bases and V 5 bases, and 6 bases lay outside the gene matches. The DNA of the CDR3 is TGTGCCAGCAGCCCCGGGACAGGGACGACAGATACGCAGTATTTT. This gives the protein CASSPGTGTTDTQYF. Variable domain in full (rest from reference TRBV11-2 and TRBJ2-3): EAGVAQSPRYKIIEKRQSVAFWCNPISGHATLYWYQQILGQGPKLLIQFQNNGVVDDSQLPKDRFSAERLKGVDSTLKIQPAKLEDSAVYLCASSPGTGTTDTQYFGPGTRLTVL.

At least ten counts were recorded for this clonotype. The chain has TRBV20-1 and TRBJ2-2; 7 nucleotides align to TRBD1. V lost 5 bases to trimming and J lost 3 bases; unmatched junction nucleotides: 6. This CDR3 spans 14 amino acids. Germline-derived CDR1 and CDR2 are DFQATT and SNEGSKA (reference sequence). Here the CDR3 reads CSAEKGAHTGELFF. The CDR3 DNA reads as TGCAGTGCTGAAAAGGGGGCTCACACCGGGGAGCTGTTTTTT.

CDR3 coding DNA: TGCAGTGCTAGAGATGGTAGCGGAGGGGGAACCAGGCAGTTCTTC. It encodes CSARDGSGGGTRQFF. The V call is TRBV20-1, the J call TRBJ2-1; D may correspond to TRBD1 or TRBD2 (6 bases each). Germline loops: CDR1 DFQATT, CDR2 SNEGSKA (reference sequence). The CDR3 contains 15 residues. Between the trimmed V and J ends, which lost 0 bases and 12 bases, there was a span of 21 bases.

The chain couples TRBV18 to TRBJ2-5; TRBD1 agrees at 8 bases. V shed 3 bases, J shed 4 bases, and the junction held 4 bases outside the gene matches. In germline, CDR1 is KGHSH, CDR2 LQKENI. The CDR3 contains 14 residues. CDR3 sequence (DNA): TGTGCCAGCTCACCTTTCAGGGGGCGAGAGACCCAGTACTTC. Protein: CASSPFRGRETQYF.

This clonotype was seen only once. The chain links TRBV2 to TRBJ1-6, with D tentatively TRBD1 (5 bases). Trimming removed 4 bases from V and 10 bases from J, with 8 bases in between. The CDR3 covers 12 residues. CDR1 is SNHLY and CDR2 is FYNNEI in the germline V gene. In nucleotides, the CDR3 is TGTGCCAGCAGTGGGGGGAGATCACCCCTCCACTTT. This sequence encodes CASSGGRSPLHF. Based on the CDR3 plus reference TRBV2 and TRBJ1-6, the full variable domain is EPEVTQTPSHQVTQMGQEVILRCVPISNHLYFYWYRQILGQKVEFLVSFYNNEISEKSEIFDDQFSVERPDGSNFTLKIRSTKLEDSAMYFCASSGGRSPLHFGNGTRLTVT.

This chain connects TRBV2 to TRBJ2-7; 16 nucleotides line up with TRBD2. Germline CDR1 reads SNHLY; CDR2 reads FYNNEI. This CDR3 region has 15 residues. The V gene end was trimmed by 6 bases and the J gene end by 6 bases; junction bases not matched to a gene: 5. The CDR3 loop is CASRGLAGGPGEQYF. The DNA of the CDR3 is TGTGCCAGCAGGGGACTAGCGGGAGGGCCGGGCGAGCAGTACTTC.

The chain is built from TRBV30 and TRBJ2-3; 10 nucleotides match TRBD2. The CDR3 runs to 14 residues. The V gene's germline CDR1 is GTSNPN and CDR2 SVGIG (reference sequence). With 3 bases clipped from V and 5 bases from J, the junction kept 5 bases outside the gene matches. CDR3 in DNA: TGTGCCTGGAGCCTAGCGGGAGCAATAGATACGCAGTATTTT. Protein product: CAWSLAGAIDTQYF.

The genes are TRBV20-1 and TRBJ2-3, with TRBD1 identical over 7 bases. Germline V gene sequence: CDR1 DFQATT, CDR2 SNEGSKA (reference sequence). J lost 0 bases, V lost 6 bases, and 9 bases had no gene match. This CDR3 has 15 residues. The CDR3 spells CSARDHRGSTDTQYF. The CDR3 DNA reads TGCAGTGCGCGTGATCACAGGGGTAGCACAGATACGCAGTATTTT.

This chain uses TRBV5-1 with TRBJ1-4; TRBD1 is a possible D gene (5 bases). Germline V gives CDR1 SGHRS, CDR2 YFSETQ. The ends were cut back, 0 bases at V and 7 bases at J, with 16 bases in the middle. The CDR3 length is 16 residues. The CDR3 loop reads CASSLVGGNAAEKLFF. CDR3 in DNA: TGCGCCAGCAGCTTGGTCGGGGGGAATGCGGCTGAAAAACTGTTTTTT.

Only a few counts were recorded for this clonotype. The chain combines TRBV12-3 or TRBV12-4 with TRBJ2-3; 8 bases agree with TRBD2. V lost 7 bases, J lost 2 bases, and 5 bases stayed unmatched. CDR3 length equals 14 residues. CDR3 nucleotide sequence: TGTGCCAGCACCATTAGCGGGAACACAGATACGCAGTATTTT. It translates to CASTISGNTDTQYF.

This chain's CDR3 is CASSLEVTGAAGELFF. The CDR3 nucleotides read TGTGCCAGCAGCTTAGAGGTCACGGGGGCTGCCGGGGAGCTGTTTTTT. The chain links TRBV11-2 to TRBJ2-2, with D perhaps assigned TRBD1 or TRBD2 (6 bases each). CDR1 is SGHAT and CDR2 is FQNNGV in the germline V gene. Trimming took off 0 bases at V and 6 bases at J, with 14 bases between the two ends. The CDR3 runs 16 residues.

This clonotype was seen ten or more times. V and J are TRBV5-1 and TRBJ2-1; no reliable D call. V lost 0 bases to trimming and J lost 15 bases, with 10 bases between them. The length of the CDR3 is 11 residues. The germline V gene has CDR1 SGHRS and CDR2 YFSETQ. The chain's CDR3 is CASSLAGERFF. CDR3 sequence (DNA): TGCGCCAGCAGCTTGGCCGGAGAAAGGTTCTTC.